One sample yielded the 18 T cell receptor beta chains listed below, sequenced in a study of blood T cell repertoires in COVID-19. TCRdb's table, derived via immunoSEQ multiplex PCR, lists solely in-frame clones and lacks some. The sample holds over 80,000 clones, about 74% seen once. The sample was peripheral blood. Receptors were obtained from a man between 65 and 85 years old with COVID-19, enrolled during active disease.

This clone came up many times. V usage is TRBV4-3 and J usage is TRBJ2-7, with unresolved D. The V end was cut by 3 bases, the J end by 0 bases, with 12 bases between. This CDR3 spans 15 amino acids. Germline lookup yields CDR1 LGHNA and CDR2 YSLEER. CDR3 DNA: TGCGCCAGCAGCCATCATATCGGGTCCTCCTACGAGCAGTACTTC. It specifies CASSHHIGSSYEQYF.

The chain combines TRBV19 with TRBJ2-6; TRBD1 matches at 7 bases. Germline CDR1 LNHDA, CDR2 SQIVND (reference sequence). With 4 bases clipped from V and 3 bases from J, the junction kept 12 bases outside the gene matches. The CDR3 is 18 residues long. The CDR3 protein is CASSTTITGANGANVLTF. As DNA, the CDR3 is TGTGCCAGTAGTACAACAATAACAGGGGCTAATGGGGCCAACGTCCTGACTTTC.

This chain joins TRBV28 and TRBJ2-7, with D hard to call. The CDR3 runs to 13 residues. Germline V gene sequence: CDR1 MDHEN, CDR2 SYDVKM. Trimming pared 3 bases from V and 4 bases from J, leaving 10 bases between. CDR3 in amino acids: CASSLSGLYEQYF. The DNA for the CDR3 is TGTGCCAGCAGTTTGTCTGGCTTGTACGAGCAGTACTTC.

By share of the sample, this clone is large (0.1 to 1%). The V call is TRBV28, the J call TRBJ2-2; D is ambiguous. V lost 1 base to trimming and J lost 5 bases, with 14 bases between them. Germline values: CDR1 MDHEN, CDR2 SYDVKM. The CDR3 consists of 16 residues. The CDR3 here is CASSLYWAGWTGELFF. The CDR3 region has the DNA TGTGCCAGCAGTTTATATTGGGCAGGTTGGACCGGGGAGCTGTTTTTT.

The table lists this clone with a few counts. CDR3 DNA: TGTGCCAGCAGCCCCGGGACTAGCGGACATGATGAGCAGTTCTTC. It is translated as CASSPGTSGHDEQFF. The rearrangement uses TRBV7-9 and TRBJ2-1; the match to TRBD2 covers 11 bases. With V trimmed by 5 bases and J by 8 bases, 8 bases remained unmatched. From germline, CDR1 is SEHNR and CDR2 FQNEAQ (reference sequence). CDR3 length: 15 residues.

The chain recombines TRBV19 with TRBJ2-1; D gene unclear. The CDR3 consists of 13 residues. The germline CDR1 and CDR2 sequences are LNHDA and SQIVND (reference sequence). Trimming shortened V by 1 base and J by 5 bases, and 6 bases separated the two germline ends. The CDR3 reads CASSIGSHNEQFF. CDR3 bases: TGTGCCAGTAGTATAGGGAGCCACAATGAGCAGTTCTTC.

This chain connects TRBV11-3 to TRBJ1-1; the D is unclear. Looked up from germline, CDR1 is SGHNT and CDR2 is YENEEA. CDR3 length: 14 residues. Trimming took 5 bases from V and 1 from J, leaving 11 bases between them. In DNA form, the CDR3 reads TGTGCCAGCAGCGAGGATAGAACGAACACTGAAGCTTTCTTT. It yields the protein CASSEDRTNTEAFF.

V and J are TRBV27 and TRBJ2-7; 13 nucleotides line up with TRBD2. The CDR3 totals 14 residues. Germline CDR1 is MNHEY and CDR2 is SMNVEV (reference sequence). J was trimmed by 4 bases and V by 5 bases; bases with no gene match: 2. The CDR3 DNA reads as TGTGCCAGCAGTCAGACTAGCGGGAGGTACGAGCAGTACTTC. Translated, it gives CASSQTSGRYEQYF.

The chain employs TRBV2 and TRBJ1-6; no clear D gene. In germline, CDR1 is SNHLY, CDR2 FYNNEI. V was shortened by 4 bases and J by 4 bases, with 8 bases between the two germline ends. The CDR3 runs to 14 residues. The CDR3 protein is CASSGAEYNSPLHF. The CDR3, as DNA: TGTGCCAGCAGTGGAGCAGAGTATAATTCACCCCTCCACTTT.

Points on this clone: This same CDR3 is encoded by further DNA sequences in the sample. CDR3 nucleotide sequence: TGCGCCAGCAGCCTTGGGCAGGCCAACTATGGCTACACCTTC. Translated: CASSLGQANYGYTF. The rearrangement links TRBV5-1 to TRBJ1-2, with D unresolved. Trimming took off 4 bases at V and 2 bases at J, with 12 bases between the two ends. Germline CDR1 is SGHRS and CDR2 is YFSETQ. The length of the CDR3 is 14 residues.

The chain carries TRBV12-3 or TRBV12-4 and TRBJ1-1; D not resolved. This CDR3 region has 13 residues. Trimming took 5 bases from V and 2 from J, leaving 9 bases between them. In nucleotides, the CDR3 is TGTGCCAGCAGTCCGACGGGTAACACTGAAGCTTTCTTT. Amino acids: CASSPTGNTEAFF.

The rearrangement links TRBV28 to TRBJ2-7; 8 bases fit TRBD2. Unmatched junction bases numbered 11, after V lost 7 bases and J lost 9 bases. CDR1 and CDR2 (germline): MDHEN, SYDVKM. The CDR3 sequence is 13 residues long. CDR3: CASIVRREEGQYF. The CDR3 bases are TGTGCCAGCATAGTTCGGCGGGAGGAGGGGCAGTACTTC.

This clone has a single count. The chain carries TRBV28 and TRBJ2-1; 16 positions match TRBD2. The CDR3 runs 18 residues. CDR1 is MDHEN, CDR2 SYDVKM, per germline. Germline trimming cut 6 bases from V and 0 bases from J; bases unmatched to any gene: 5. The CDR3 coding sequence is TGTGCCAGCAGGGCGGGACTAGCGGGAGGGGGCTCCTACAATGAGCAGTTCTTC. It is translated as CASRAGLAGGGSYNEQFF.

This clone was seen just once. The rearrangement links TRBV10-3 to TRBJ2-6; 8 bases align to TRBD1. Trimming removed 1 base from V and 4 bases from J; junction bases left unmatched: 6. CDR1 ENHRY and CDR2 SYGVKD come from the germline V gene. The CDR3 covers 17 residues. The CDR3 is CAISEWQGARGANVLTF. CDR3 in DNA: TGTGCCATCAGTGAGTGGCAGGGGGCGCGAGGGGCCAACGTCCTGACTTTC.

This clone was recorded a few times. V and J are TRBV27 and TRBJ2-1; TRBD2 matches at 9 bases. CDR3 length equals 16 residues. Germline V gene lookup returns CDR1 MNHEY and CDR2 SMNVEV (reference sequence). The junction had 11 bases not matched to a gene; V was cut back by 5 bases and J by 6 bases. This chain's CDR3 is CASSVIAGVTLNEQFF. For the CDR3, the DNA is TGTGCCAGCAGTGTTATAGCGGGAGTTACCCTCAATGAGCAGTTCTTC.

The J gene is TRBJ2-3, the V gene TRBV11-2; a possible D gene is TRBD1 (5 bases). The CDR3 totals 13 residues. V was clipped by 2 bases and J by 7 bases, with 10 bases between them. From germline, CDR1 is SGHAT and CDR2 FQNNGV. CDR3 sequence: CASSLQGSYTQYF. CDR3 coding DNA: TGTGCCAGCAGCTTACAGGGTAGCTATACGCAGTATTTT.

The chain joins TRBV3-1 (or the pseudogene TRBV3-2) to TRBJ1-6, with 7 nucleotides matching TRBD1. From germline, CDR1 is LGHDT and CDR2 YNNKEL (reference sequence). V was clipped by 3 bases and J by 6 bases; unmatched bases: 2. CDR3 length: 14 amino acids. CDR3 bases: TGTGCCAGCAGCCAGGGACAGATTAATTCACCCCTCCACTTT. Encoded protein: CASSQGQINSPLHF.

The gene calls are TRBV5-1 and TRBJ2-1, with D possibly being TRBD2 (7 bases). V was trimmed by 4 bases and J by 9 bases, leaving 23 bases between them. Looked up from germline, CDR1 is SGHRS and CDR2 is YFSETQ. The CDR3 is 16 amino acids. CDR3 nucleotides: TGCGCCAGCAGCCCCCCTGAGGGGGGAGGGCTCGTTGAGCAGTTCTTC. This gives the protein CASSPPEGGGLVEQFF.